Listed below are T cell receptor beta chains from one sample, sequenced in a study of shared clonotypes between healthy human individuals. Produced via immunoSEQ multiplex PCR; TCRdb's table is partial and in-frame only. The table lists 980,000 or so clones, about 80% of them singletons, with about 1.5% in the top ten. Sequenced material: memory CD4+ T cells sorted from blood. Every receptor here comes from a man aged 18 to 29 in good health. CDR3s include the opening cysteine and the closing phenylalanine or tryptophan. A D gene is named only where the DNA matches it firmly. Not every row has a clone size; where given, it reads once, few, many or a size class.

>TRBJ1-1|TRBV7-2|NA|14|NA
CASSSISGATEAFF
TGTGCCAGCAGCTCGATCTCGGGGGCCACTGAAGCTTTCTTT
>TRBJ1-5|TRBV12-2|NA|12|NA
CARGYSNQPQHF
TGTGCAAGGGGGTATAGCAATCAGCCCCAGCATTTT
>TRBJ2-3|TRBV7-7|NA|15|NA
CASSPTGSRTDTQYF
TGTGCTAGCAGCCCTACAGGGTCCCGCACAGATACGCAGTATTTT
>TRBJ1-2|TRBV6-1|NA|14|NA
CASSQGGDFYGYTF
TGTGCCAGCTCACAAGGGGGGGACTTCTATGGCTACACCTTC
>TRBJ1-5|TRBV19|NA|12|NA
CASRWGDQPQHF
TGTGCCAGTAGGTGGGGGGATCAGCCCCAGCATTTT
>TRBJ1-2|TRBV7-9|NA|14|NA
CASSLDVLYFGYTF
TGTGCCAGCAGCTTAGACGTCTTATATTTCGGCTACACCTTC
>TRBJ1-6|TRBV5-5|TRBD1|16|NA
CASSLTVGQMNSPLHF
TGTGCCAGCAGCTTGACCGTGGGACAGATGAATTCACCCCTCCACTTT
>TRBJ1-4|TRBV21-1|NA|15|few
CASSVPPATNEKLFF
TGTGCCAGCAGCGTCCCTCCCGCAACTAATGAAAAACTGTTTTTT
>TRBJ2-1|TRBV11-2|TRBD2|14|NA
CASRVLAGGREQFF
TGTGCCAGCAGGGTACTAGCGGGAGGGCGTGAGCAGTTCTTC
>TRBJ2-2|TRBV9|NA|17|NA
CASSQRRTGPLPGELFF
TGTGCCAGCAGCCAACGACGAACCGGGCCCCTTCCCGGGGAGCTGTTTTTT